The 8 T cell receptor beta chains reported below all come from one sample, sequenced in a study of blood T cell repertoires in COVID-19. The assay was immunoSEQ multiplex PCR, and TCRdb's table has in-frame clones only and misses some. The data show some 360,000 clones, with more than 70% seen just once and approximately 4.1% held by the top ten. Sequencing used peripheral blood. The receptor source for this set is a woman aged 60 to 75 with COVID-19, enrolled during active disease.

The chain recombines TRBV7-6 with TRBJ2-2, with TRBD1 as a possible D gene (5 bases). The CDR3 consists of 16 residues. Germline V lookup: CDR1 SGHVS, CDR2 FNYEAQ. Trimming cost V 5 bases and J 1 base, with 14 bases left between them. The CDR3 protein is CASSLQTAKNTGELFF. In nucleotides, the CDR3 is TGTGCCAGCAGCCTCCAGACAGCCAAGAACACCGGGGAGCTGTTTTTT.

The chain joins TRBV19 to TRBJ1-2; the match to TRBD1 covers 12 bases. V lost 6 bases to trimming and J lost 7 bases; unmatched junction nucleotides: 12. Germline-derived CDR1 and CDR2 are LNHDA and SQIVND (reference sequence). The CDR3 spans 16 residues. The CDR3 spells CASRKYGTGGGSGYTF. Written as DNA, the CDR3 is TGTGCCAGTAGAAAATACGGGACAGGGGGCGGAAGTGGCTACACCTTC.

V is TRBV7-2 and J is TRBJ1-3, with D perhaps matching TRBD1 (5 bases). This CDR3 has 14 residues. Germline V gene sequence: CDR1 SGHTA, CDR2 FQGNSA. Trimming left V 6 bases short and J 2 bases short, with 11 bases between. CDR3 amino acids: CASRPGTAGNTIYF. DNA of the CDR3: TGTGCCAGCAGGCCGGGGACTGCTGGAAACACCATATATTTT.

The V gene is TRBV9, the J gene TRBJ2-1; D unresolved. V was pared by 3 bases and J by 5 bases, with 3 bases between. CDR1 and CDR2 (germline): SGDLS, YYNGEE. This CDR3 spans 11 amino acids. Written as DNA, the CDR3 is TGTGCCAGCAGCGCCAACAATGAGCAGTTCTTC. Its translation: CASSANNEQFF.

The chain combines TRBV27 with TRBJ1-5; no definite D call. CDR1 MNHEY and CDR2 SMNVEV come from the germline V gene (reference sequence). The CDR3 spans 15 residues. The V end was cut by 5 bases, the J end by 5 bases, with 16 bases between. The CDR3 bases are TGTGCCAGCAGTGGGCACGGCTCGTGGGATCAGCCCCAGCATTTT. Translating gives CASSGHGSWDQPQHF.

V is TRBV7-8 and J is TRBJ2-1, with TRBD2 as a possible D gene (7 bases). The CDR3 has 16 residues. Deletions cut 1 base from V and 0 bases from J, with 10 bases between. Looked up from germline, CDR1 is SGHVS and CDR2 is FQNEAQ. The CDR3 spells CASSLGRGGSYNEQFF. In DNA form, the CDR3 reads TGTGCCAGCAGCTTAGGTAGGGGGGGCTCCTACAATGAGCAGTTCTTC. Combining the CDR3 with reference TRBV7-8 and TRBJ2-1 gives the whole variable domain GAGVSQSPRYKVAKRGQDVALRCDPISGHVSLFWYQQALGQGPEFLTYFQNEAQLDKSGLPSDRFFAERPEGSVSTLKIQRTQQEDSAVYLCASSLGRGGSYNEQFFGPGTRLTVL.

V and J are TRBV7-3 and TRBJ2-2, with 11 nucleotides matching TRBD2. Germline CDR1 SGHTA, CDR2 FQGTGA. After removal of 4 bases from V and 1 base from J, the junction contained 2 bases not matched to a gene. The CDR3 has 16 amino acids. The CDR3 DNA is TGTGCCAGCAGCTCTGGACTAGCGGGGAACACCGGGGAGCTGTTTTTT. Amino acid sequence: CASSSGLAGNTGELFF.

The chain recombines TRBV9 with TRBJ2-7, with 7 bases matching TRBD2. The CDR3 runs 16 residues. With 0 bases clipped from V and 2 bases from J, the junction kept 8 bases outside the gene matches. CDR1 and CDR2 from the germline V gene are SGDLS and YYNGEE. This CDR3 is CASSVDPSSGAYEQYF. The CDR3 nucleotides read TGTGCCAGCAGCGTAGATCCTTCCAGCGGGGCCTACGAGCAGTACTTC.